What follows are 9 T cell receptor beta chains derived from one specimen sequenced in a study of sequential checkpoint blockade in melanoma (dated by TCRdb to the late 2010s). Libraries were made using the immunoSEQ multiplex PCR assay. Sourced from immuneACCESS, this table was stored by TCRdb with only in-frame sequences that have V and J called. A share of the clones is absent; for the studies checked, an unresolved V gene accounts for under half, and the remainder has no known explanation. In this sample the table shows approximately 12,000 clones, over 60% of which occur a single time. Roughly 56% of the sample is held by the ten biggest clonotypes. The treatment or condition label for this specimen denotes: randomized to nivolumab then ipilimumab (arm A) or the reverse (arm B). The material was CD8+ T cells sorted from blood (inferred from file names), obtained from a patient given nivolumab and ipilimumab in sequence. The receptor set was obtained from a human donor with melanoma.

This rearrangement joins TRBV11-2 to TRBJ1-1; perhaps TRBD1 as D (6 bases). Germline V gene data show CDR1 as SGHAT and CDR2 as FQNNGV. Between the trimmed V and J ends, which lost 4 bases and 4 bases, there was a span of 16 bases. The CDR3 contains 15 residues. CDR3 coding DNA: TGTGCCAGCAGCTATCAAACAGGGTCTGGCACTGAAGCTTTCTTT. Translation: CASSYQTGSGTEAFF.

This clone was observed a handful of times. V is TRBV6-4 and J is TRBJ2-3; 10 bases align to TRBD2. V shed 3 bases, J shed 1 base, and the junction held 1 base outside the gene matches. CDR1 is MRHNA and CDR2 is SNTAGT in the germline V gene. There are 15 residues in the CDR3. The CDR3: CASSEGTSGTDTQYF. The CDR3 DNA follows: TGTGCCAGCAGTGAGGGGACTAGCGGCACAGATACGCAGTATTTT.

The J gene is TRBJ2-2, the V gene TRBV29-1, with D possibly TRBD2 on 5 matching bases. This CDR3 comprises 13 residues. The ends were cut back, 4 bases at V and 1 base at J, with 7 bases in the middle. CDR1 is SQVTM, CDR2 ANQGSEA, per germline. CDR3 nucleotides: TGCAGCGTTGTCGGGGAGAACACCGGGGAGCTGTTTTTT. As protein: CSVVGENTGELFF.

This chain joins TRBV2 and TRBJ2-2; weak D call: TRBD2 (5 bases). The CDR3 has 12 amino acids. The germline V and J ends were trimmed by 8 bases and 6 bases, with 10 bases remaining between them. Germline values: CDR1 SNHLY, CDR2 FYNNEI. The CDR3 protein is CASQSGSGELFF. In DNA, the CDR3 is TGTGCCAGCCAGTCGGGATCCGGGGAGCTGTTTTTT.

This clone has just a few counts. CDR3 in amino acids: CASSYSTGTAYGYTF. The DNA of the CDR3 is TGTGCCAGCAGTTATTCCACCGGGACAGCATATGGCTACACCTTC. The chain has TRBV27 and TRBJ1-2, with 7 bases that match TRBD1. Germline V gives CDR1 MNHEY, CDR2 SMNVEV (reference sequence). The CDR3 extends over 15 amino acids. With V trimmed by 4 bases and J by 5 bases, 10 bases remained unmatched.

This chain joins TRBV29-1 and TRBJ1-3, with D unresolved. This CDR3 has 12 residues. Germline-derived CDR1 and CDR2 are SQVTM and ANQGSEA. With 4 bases removed from V and 1 base from J, the gap between germline ends came to 5 bases. CDR3 DNA sequence: TGCAGCGTTGTTGAGTCTGGAAACACCATATATTTT. It is translated as CSVVESGNTIYF.

This clone came up a few times. The chain employs TRBV13 and TRBJ2-2; D unresolved. Germline CDR1 reads PRHDT; CDR2 reads FYEKMQ (reference sequence). The germline V and J ends were trimmed by 0 bases and 5 bases, with 7 bases remaining between them. The CDR3 spans 14 residues. CDR3 DNA sequence: TGTGCCAGCAGCTTAGGTATTGTGACCGGGGAGCTGTTTTTT. Translating gives CASSLGIVTGELFF.

The rearrangement uses TRBV7-6 and TRBJ2-7; 7 bases are a match to TRBD1. This CDR3 is 15 amino acids long. J gave up 3 bases and V 1 base, and 6 bases lay outside the gene matches. Germline values: CDR1 SGHVS, CDR2 FNYEAQ. DNA of the CDR3: TGTGCCAGCAGCTTAGGAGCGACAGGGTTCTACGAGCAGTACTTC. Amino acids: CASSLGATGFYEQYF.

The table lists this clone with a count of one. This rearrangement joins TRBV9 to TRBJ1-3; 7 positions agree with TRBD1. CDR1 and CDR2 (germline): SGDLS, YYNGEE. V dropped 0 bases and J dropped 6; count of bases not matched to a gene: 6. The CDR3 has 15 amino acids. CDR3: CASSVVPGQLNTIYF. The CDR3 nucleotides are TGTGCCAGCAGCGTAGTACCGGGACAGCTAAACACCATATATTTT.